The rows below give T cell receptor beta chains drawn from one sample of a study of T cell clones after liver transplantation. Here immunoSEQ multiplex PCR was the method, and the copy in TCRdb shows in-frame clones only, minus some. The data contain about 72,000 clones, around 90% of them singletons. The material was CD4+ T cells from blood, obtained before liver transplant. The receptors stem from a human donor who received a liver transplant. The CDR3 runs from the conserved cysteine through the conserved F or W. Each record gives: D gene, clone size, J gene, V gene, CDR3 DNA, CDR3 protein. A D gene is named only where the DNA matches it firmly. Some rows have no size entry. The others give once, few or many, or a class for an expanded clone.

D gene: .; clone size: few; J gene: TRBJ2-7; V gene: TRBV21-1; CDR3 DNA: TGTGCCAGCAGCAAATGCTCAGAGAGCTCCTACGAGCAGTACTTC; CDR3 protein: CASSKCSESSYEQYF
D gene: .; clone size: .; J gene: TRBJ1-2; V gene: TRBV2; CDR3 DNA: TGTGCCAGTCCTTTGCTGGGAGCCGGGTCTTCTGGGTCTTATGGCTACACCTTC; CDR3 protein: CASPLLGAGSSGSYGYTF
D gene: .; clone size: .; J gene: TRBJ1-3; V gene: TRBV6-5; CDR3 DNA: TGTGCCAGCAGTTACTCGGAGGGTGGAAACACCATATATTTT; CDR3 protein: CASSYSEGGNTIYF
D gene: .; clone size: .; J gene: TRBJ1-1; V gene: TRBV5-5; CDR3 DNA: TGTGCCAGCAGCTTGATCCCGGTCTCGGGCACTGAAGCTTTCTTT; CDR3 protein: CASSLIPVSGTEAFF
D gene: TRBD1; clone size: .; J gene: TRBJ2-5; V gene: TRBV11-2; CDR3 DNA: TGTGCCAGCAGCCCCAATCGACAGGGGGTAGGGGAGACCCAGTACTTC; CDR3 protein: CASSPNRQGVGETQYF
D gene: TRBD1; clone size: .; J gene: TRBJ1-4; V gene: TRBV2; CDR3 DNA: TGTGCCAGCAGTTGGGACAGGAATAATGAAAAACTGTTTTTT; CDR3 protein: CASSWDRNNEKLFF
D gene: .; clone size: .; J gene: TRBJ2-3; V gene: TRBV9; CDR3 DNA: TGTGCCAGCAGCGAGGGACCCAGCACAGATACGCAGTATTTT; CDR3 protein: CASSEGPSTDTQYF
D gene: .; clone size: .; J gene: TRBJ1-1; V gene: TRBV19; CDR3 DNA: TGTGCCAGTAGTACCCAGACAGGTAGTGGCACTGAAGCTTTCTTT; CDR3 protein: CASSTQTGSGTEAFF
D gene: .; clone size: .; J gene: TRBJ2-7; V gene: TRBV29-1; CDR3 DNA: TGCAGCGCCGGCCTCTCGGGCTCCGAGCAGTACTTC; CDR3 protein: CSAGLSGSEQYF
D gene: .; clone size: .; J gene: TRBJ1-1; V gene: TRBV27; CDR3 DNA: TGTGCCAGCAGTTTACTTGGAGACAGGTTGGCAACGAACACTGAAGCTTTCTTT; CDR3 protein: CASSLLGDRLATNTEAFF
D gene: .; clone size: .; J gene: TRBJ1-1; V gene: TRBV19; CDR3 DNA: TGTGCCAGTAGTGTACGGGTGGCCACTGAAGCTTTCTTT; CDR3 protein: CASSVRVATEAFF
D gene: TRBD2; clone size: once; J gene: TRBJ2-1; V gene: TRBV6-5; CDR3 DNA: TGTGCCAGCAGTTACAGGACTAGCGGATACGGTGAGCAGTTCTTC; CDR3 protein: CASSYRTSGYGEQFF
D gene: .; clone size: .; J gene: TRBJ1-1; V gene: TRBV19; CDR3 DNA: TGTGCCAGTAGTCCGGGGCCAAACACTGAAGCTTTCTTT; CDR3 protein: CASSPGPNTEAFF
D gene: .; clone size: .; J gene: TRBJ2-1; V gene: TRBV15; CDR3 DNA: TGTGCCACCAGCGAACGAGCTCTTAGCGAGACCTCCTACAATGAGCAGTTCTTC; CDR3 protein: CATSERALSETSYNEQFF
D gene: .; clone size: .; J gene: TRBJ1-2; V gene: TRBV5-1; CDR3 DNA: TGCGCCAGCAGCCGTACCGCCTCACAGGGAAACTATGGCTACACCTTC; CDR3 protein: CASSRTASQGNYGYTF
D gene: .; clone size: .; J gene: TRBJ1-2; V gene: TRBV5-1; CDR3 DNA: TGCGCCAGCAGCTTGGGGTCGGCAGGCACCGATGGCTACACCTTC; CDR3 protein: CASSLGSAGTDGYTF
D gene: TRBD1; clone size: .; J gene: TRBJ1-1; V gene: TRBV18; CDR3 DNA: TGTGCCAGCTCACCAACCGACAGGGGGAACACTGAAGCTTTCTTT; CDR3 protein: CASSPTDRGNTEAFF
D gene: TRBD1; clone size: .; J gene: TRBJ1-1; V gene: TRBV11-2; CDR3 DNA: TGTGCCAGCAGCTTCTTGACAGGGGGCGGGGAAGCTTTCTTT; CDR3 protein: CASSFLTGGGEAFF
D gene: TRBD2; clone size: .; J gene: TRBJ2-1; V gene: TRBV11-3; CDR3 DNA: TGTGCCAGCAGCTTAGCGGGACTAGCGGGGGCAAATGAGCAGTTCTTC; CDR3 protein: CASSLAGLAGANEQFF
D gene: TRBD2; clone size: .; J gene: TRBJ2-7; V gene: TRBV2; CDR3 DNA: TGTGCCAGCAGGGAGACTAGCGCGCAGTCCTACGAGCAGTACTTC; CDR3 protein: CASRETSAQSYEQYF
D gene: .; clone size: few; J gene: TRBJ1-1; V gene: TRBV19; CDR3 DNA: TGTGCCAGTAAGGTGTCGTTAAACACTGAAGCTTTCTTT; CDR3 protein: CASKVSLNTEAFF
D gene: TRBD1; clone size: .; J gene: TRBJ1-1; V gene: TRBV18; CDR3 DNA: TGTGCCAGCTCTCTGAACAGGGGGCAGAGCACTGAAGCTTTCTTT; CDR3 protein: CASSLNRGQSTEAFF
D gene: .; clone size: .; J gene: TRBJ1-4; V gene: TRBV30; CDR3 DNA: TGTGCCTGGAGTCCCCCCACATGGGCTAATGAAAAACTGTTTTTT; CDR3 protein: CAWSPPTWANEKLFF
D gene: .; clone size: .; J gene: TRBJ1-4; V gene: TRBV19; CDR3 DNA: TGTGCCAGTAGTATAGGCAGGGCCGGGGAAAAACTGTTTTTT; CDR3 protein: CASSIGRAGEKLFF
D gene: TRBD1; clone size: .; J gene: TRBJ2-2; V gene: TRBV30; CDR3 DNA: TGTGCCTGGAGTGCGTTACAGGGGGCGGCCGGGGAGCTGTTTTTT; CDR3 protein: CAWSALQGAAGELFF
D gene: .; clone size: .; J gene: TRBJ2-1; V gene: TRBV6-5; CDR3 DNA: TGTGCCAGCAGTTCGACGCCCGGATATGAGCAGTTCTTC; CDR3 protein: CASSSTPGYEQFF
D gene: .; clone size: .; J gene: TRBJ2-5; V gene: TRBV29-1; CDR3 DNA: TGCAGCGTTGGTAGTCAGGGTGAGACCCAGTACTTC; CDR3 protein: CSVGSQGETQYF
D gene: .; clone size: .; J gene: TRBJ1-2; V gene: TRBV29-1; CDR3 DNA: TGCAGCGTTGAAGGCGTCAGTACTAACTATGGCTACACCTTC; CDR3 protein: CSVEGVSTNYGYTF
D gene: .; clone size: .; J gene: TRBJ1-5; V gene: TRBV5-8; CDR3 DNA: TGTGCCAGCAGCTTAACGGGGCAGCCCCAGCATTTT; CDR3 protein: CASSLTGQPQHF
D gene: TRBD2; clone size: .; J gene: TRBJ2-3; V gene: TRBV4-3; CDR3 DNA: TGCGCCAGCAGCCAAGCCGGCGGGAGGGCAGATACGCAGTATTTT; CDR3 protein: CASSQAGGRADTQYF
D gene: TRBD1; clone size: .; J gene: TRBJ2-1; V gene: TRBV11-3; CDR3 DNA: TGTGCCAGCAGCTTAGACCTCGGACAGGCCCTCTACAATGAGCAGTTCTTC; CDR3 protein: CASSLDLGQALYNEQFF
D gene: .; clone size: .; J gene: TRBJ1-4; V gene: TRBV7-7; CDR3 DNA: TGTGCCAGCAGCTTAAGGCAGGGCTACGGTGAAAAACTGTTTTTT; CDR3 protein: CASSLRQGYGEKLFF
D gene: TRBD1; clone size: .; J gene: TRBJ2-2; V gene: TRBV9; CDR3 DNA: TGTGCCAGCAGCGTAGGGACAGGGCCGAACACCGGGGAGCTGTTTTTT; CDR3 protein: CASSVGTGPNTGELFF
D gene: .; clone size: .; J gene: TRBJ2-7; V gene: TRBV5-5; CDR3 DNA: TGTGCCAGCAGCTTAACGGACATAAGCTACGAGCAGTACTTC; CDR3 protein: CASSLTDISYEQYF
D gene: .; clone size: .; J gene: TRBJ2-3; V gene: TRBV4-2; CDR3 DNA: TGTGCCAGCAGCCAAGATCCCTCTAACCAAGATACGCAGTATTTT; CDR3 protein: CASSQDPSNQDTQYF
D gene: .; clone size: .; J gene: TRBJ1-1; V gene: TRBV7-2; CDR3 DNA: TGTGCCAGCAGCCGTTCGGGGGGCCGAGATTCTGAAGCTTTCTTT; CDR3 protein: CASSRSGGRDSEAFF
D gene: .; clone size: .; J gene: TRBJ2-5; V gene: TRBV30; CDR3 DNA: TGTGCCTGGAATTCTGGGGGAAAGACCCAGTACTTC; CDR3 protein: CAWNSGGKTQYF
D gene: .; clone size: .; J gene: TRBJ1-3; V gene: TRBV5-1; CDR3 DNA: TGCGCCAGCACCTCGAGCGTCTTAGGAAGCTCTGGAAACACCATATATTTT; CDR3 protein: CASTSSVLGSSGNTIYF
D gene: .; clone size: .; J gene: TRBJ1-3; V gene: TRBV19; CDR3 DNA: TGTGCCAGTAGCGATCTCCGGGGGAGCTCTGGAAACACCATATATTTT; CDR3 protein: CASSDLRGSSGNTIYF
D gene: .; clone size: .; J gene: TRBJ1-1; V gene: TRBV5-1; CDR3 DNA: TGCGCCAGCAGCTTGTCCAGGGGAGGTGTACTGAACACTGAAGCTTTCTTT; CDR3 protein: CASSLSRGGVLNTEAFF